The sequence of this T cell receptor beta chain was determined in a study of blood T cell repertoires in COVID-19. Study as a whole: Samples of COVID-19 (acute and convalescent) were obtained from the United States, Italy and Spain. From T cells, B-cell-depleted T cells, or PBMCs came the material, which was cDNA or gDNA.

CDR1 and CDR2 (germline): DFQATT, SNEGSKA (reference sequence). The CDR3 runs to 15 residues. Trimming at V came to 3 bases and at J to 3 bases, leaving 5 bases not matched to a gene. As originally analysed: Scientists estimated how many nucleated cells there were by amplifying reference gene primers. Profiled with immunoSEQ multiplex PCR; TCRdb holds only in-frame clones, not every one. That table is the source of V, J and clone size, and D and trimming were worked out from the DNA. There are around 94,000 clones in the sample; about 85% occur only once, and around 2% lies in the top ten. The chain couples TRBV20-1 to TRBJ2-3; 11 positions agree with TRBD2. The sample consisted of peripheral blood. The clonotype originates from a man aged 45-65 years with active COVID-19. CDR3 amino acids: CSASDSGGVTDTQYF. For the CDR3, the DNA is TGCAGTGCTAGTGATAGCGGGGGGGTGACAGATACGCAGTATTTT.